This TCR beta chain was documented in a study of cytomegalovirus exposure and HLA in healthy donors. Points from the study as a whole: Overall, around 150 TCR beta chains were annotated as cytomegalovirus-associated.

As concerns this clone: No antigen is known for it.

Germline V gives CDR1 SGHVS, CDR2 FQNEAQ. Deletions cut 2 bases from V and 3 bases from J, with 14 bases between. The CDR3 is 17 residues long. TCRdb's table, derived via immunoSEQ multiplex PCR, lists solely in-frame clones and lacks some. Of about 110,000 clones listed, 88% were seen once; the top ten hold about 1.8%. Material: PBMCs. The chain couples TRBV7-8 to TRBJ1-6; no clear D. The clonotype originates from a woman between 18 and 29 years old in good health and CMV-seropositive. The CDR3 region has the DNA TGTGCCAGCAGCTTAACAGCGGGTGGGTTCTATAATTCACCCCTCCACTTT. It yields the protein CASSLTAGGFYNSPLHF.